One and the same sample provided the 10 T cell receptor beta chains below, sequenced in a study of CD8+ T cells in alopecia areata. Stated treatment: oral pan-JAK inhibitor, 5-10 mg twice daily. Extracted RNA was reverse transcribed, and the resulting cDNA served as sequencing template. Clones were sequenced by immunoSEQ multiplex PCR, and TCRdb holds only the in-frame ones, with some missing. The sample yields about 100,000 clones, over 80% seen once. The specimen was CD8+ T cells sorted from blood, collected at week 24, from a patient treated with tofacitinib. The receptors stem from a human donor with alopecia areata.

This clone was observed once. The chain carries TRBV4-1 and TRBJ2-1, with D perhaps given as TRBD1 or TRBD2 (5 bases each). This CDR3 spans 17 amino acids. Germline V CDR1 and CDR2: MGHRA, YSYEKL. The V end was cut by 4 bases, the J end by 1 base, with 17 bases between. CDR3: CASSRGVLADSYNEQFF. The CDR3 coding sequence is TGCGCCAGCAGCCGAGGGGTCTTAGCAGATTCCTACAATGAGCAGTTCTTC.

The chain links TRBV6-5 to TRBJ2-5; TRBD2 might be the D (6 bases). The CDR3 has 12 amino acids. Germline V CDR1 and CDR2: MNHEY, SVGAGI. V lost 5 bases and J lost 5, with 9 bases in between. CDR3 in DNA: TGTGCCAGCAGTAATCGGGGGGAGACCCAGTACTTC. This codes for CASSNRGETQYF.

The count of this clone is one. The rearrangement uses TRBV7-9 and TRBJ2-1; 14 bases are a match to TRBD2. Trimming at V came to 0 bases and at J to 7 bases, leaving 5 bases not matched to a gene. The germline CDR1 and CDR2 sequences are SEHNR and FQNEAQ (reference sequence). This CDR3 has 17 amino acids. The CDR3 region has the DNA TGTGCCAGCAGCTTAGCGACTAGCGGGGGGGATAAGAATGAGCAGTTCTTC. This sequence encodes CASSLATSGGDKNEQFF. Filled out from reference TRBV7-9 and TRBJ2-1, the complete variable domain reads DTGVSQNPRHKITKRGQNVTFRCDPISEHNRLYWYRQTLGQGPEFLTYFQNEAQLEKSRLLSDRFSAERPKGSFSTLEIQRTEQGDSAMYLCASSLATSGGDKNEQFFGPGTRLTVL.

The chain recombines TRBV4-3 with TRBJ2-2; tentative D call: TRBD1 (5 bases). Trimming left V 0 bases short and J 6 bases short, with 8 bases between. There are 14 residues in the CDR3. Per germline, CDR1 LGHNA and CDR2 YSLEER. The CDR3 region is CASSQEKGAGELFF. CDR3 DNA: TGCGCCAGCAGCCAAGAGAAAGGGGCCGGGGAGCTGTTTTTT.

The rearrangement uses TRBV27 and TRBJ1-1; D is unresolved. This CDR3 is built from 14 residues. Trimming took 2 bases from V and 0 from J, leaving 7 bases between them. Germline V lookup: CDR1 MNHEY, CDR2 SMNVEV (reference sequence). The CDR3 DNA is TGTGCCAGCAGTTTACGCGGGCTGAACACTGAAGCTTTCTTT. Its translation: CASSLRGLNTEAFF.

The chain recombines TRBV4-3 with TRBJ1-1; the D is unclear. Trimming pared 1 base from V and 0 bases from J, leaving 3 bases between. The germline V gene encodes CDR1 LGHNA and CDR2 YSLEER. This CDR3 region has 13 residues. As DNA, the CDR3 is TGCGCCAGCAGCCAAGCGGTGAACACTGAAGCTTTCTTT. Its protein product is CASSQAVNTEAFF.

CDR3 bases: TGTGCCAGCAGCGTCGGGGGTCGGGTGCAGGAAAAACTGTTTTTT. Translated: CASSVGGRVQEKLFF. The gene calls are TRBV9 and TRBJ1-4; possible D gene TRBD1, 5 bases. The V and J ends lost 2 bases and 8 bases respectively, with 16 bases between them. CDR3 length equals 15 residues. Germline V gene sequence: CDR1 SGDLS, CDR2 YYNGEE.

The chain has TRBV7-8 and TRBJ2-7, with D unclear. This CDR3 contains 14 residues. V lost 5 bases to trimming and J lost 5 bases, with 16 bases between them. CDR1 SGHVS and CDR2 FQNEAQ come from the germline V gene. DNA of the CDR3: TGTGCCAGCAGCACCGCAGCGTTTGATAACGAGCAGTACTTC. Translated: CASSTAAFDNEQYF.

The chain employs TRBV11-2 and TRBJ2-5, with D perhaps TRBD2 (6 bases). The germline V and J ends were trimmed by 7 bases and 5 bases, with 20 bases remaining between them. The CDR3 has 15 amino acids. Per the germline V gene, CDR1 is SGHAT and CDR2 is FQNNGV. The CDR3 region has the DNA TGTGCCAGCACTTTTTACGGGGGAATTTTGGAGACCCAGTACTTC. Translated, it gives CASTFYGGILETQYF.

The CDR3 bases are TGTGCCTGCCAGTTTAGGGGCATCACCGGGGAGCTGTTTTTT. Its protein product is CACQFRGITGELFF. The chain carries TRBV30 and TRBJ2-2, with D possibly being TRBD1 (5 bases). The V gene's germline CDR1 is GTSNPN and CDR2 SVGIG (reference sequence). Trimming removed 6 bases from V and 4 bases from J, with 15 bases in between. The length of the CDR3 is 14 residues.